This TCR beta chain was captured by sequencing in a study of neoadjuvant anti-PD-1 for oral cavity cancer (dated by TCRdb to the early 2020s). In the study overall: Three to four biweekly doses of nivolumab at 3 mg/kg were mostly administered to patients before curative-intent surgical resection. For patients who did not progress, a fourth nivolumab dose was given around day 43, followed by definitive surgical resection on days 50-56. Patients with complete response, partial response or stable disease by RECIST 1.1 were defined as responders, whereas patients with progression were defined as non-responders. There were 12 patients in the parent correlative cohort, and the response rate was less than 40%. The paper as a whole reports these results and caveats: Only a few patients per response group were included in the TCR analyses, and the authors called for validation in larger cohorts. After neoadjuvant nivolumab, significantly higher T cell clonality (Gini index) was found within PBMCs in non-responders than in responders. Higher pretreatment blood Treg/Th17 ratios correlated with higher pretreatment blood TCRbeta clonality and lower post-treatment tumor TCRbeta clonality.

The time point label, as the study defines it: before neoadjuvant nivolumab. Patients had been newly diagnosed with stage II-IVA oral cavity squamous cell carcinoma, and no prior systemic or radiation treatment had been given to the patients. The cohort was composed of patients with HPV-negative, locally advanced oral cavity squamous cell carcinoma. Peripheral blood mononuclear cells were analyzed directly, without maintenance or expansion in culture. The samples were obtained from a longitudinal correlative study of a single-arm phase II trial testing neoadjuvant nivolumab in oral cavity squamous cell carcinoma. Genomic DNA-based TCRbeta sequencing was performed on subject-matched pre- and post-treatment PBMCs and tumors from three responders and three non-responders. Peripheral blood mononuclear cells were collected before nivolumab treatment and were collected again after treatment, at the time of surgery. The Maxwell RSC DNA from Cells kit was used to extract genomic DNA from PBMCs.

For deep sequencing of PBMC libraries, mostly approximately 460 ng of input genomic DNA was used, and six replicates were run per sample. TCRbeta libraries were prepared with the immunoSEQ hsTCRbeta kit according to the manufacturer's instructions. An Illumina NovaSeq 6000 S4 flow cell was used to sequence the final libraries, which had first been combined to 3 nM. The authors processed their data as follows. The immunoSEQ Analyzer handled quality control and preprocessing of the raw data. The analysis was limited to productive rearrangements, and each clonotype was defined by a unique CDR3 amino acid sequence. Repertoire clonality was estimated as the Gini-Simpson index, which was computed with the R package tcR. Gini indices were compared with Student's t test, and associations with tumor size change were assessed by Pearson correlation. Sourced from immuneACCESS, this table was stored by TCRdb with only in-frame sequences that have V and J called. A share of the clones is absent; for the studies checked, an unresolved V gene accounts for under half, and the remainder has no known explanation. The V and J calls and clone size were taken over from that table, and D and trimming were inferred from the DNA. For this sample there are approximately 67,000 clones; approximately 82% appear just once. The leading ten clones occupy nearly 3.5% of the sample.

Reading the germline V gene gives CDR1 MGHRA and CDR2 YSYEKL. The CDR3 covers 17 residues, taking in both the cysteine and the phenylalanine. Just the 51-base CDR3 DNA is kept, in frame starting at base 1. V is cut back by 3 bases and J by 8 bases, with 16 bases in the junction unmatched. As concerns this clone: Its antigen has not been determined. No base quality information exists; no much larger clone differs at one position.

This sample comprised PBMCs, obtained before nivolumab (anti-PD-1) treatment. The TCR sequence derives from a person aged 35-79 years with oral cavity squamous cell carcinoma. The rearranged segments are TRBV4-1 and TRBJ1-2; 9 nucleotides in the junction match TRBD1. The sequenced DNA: TGCGCCAGCAGCCACGACCGGAACAGGGGGCTTCGAGGGGGCTACACCTTC. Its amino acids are CASSHDRNRGLRGGYTF.